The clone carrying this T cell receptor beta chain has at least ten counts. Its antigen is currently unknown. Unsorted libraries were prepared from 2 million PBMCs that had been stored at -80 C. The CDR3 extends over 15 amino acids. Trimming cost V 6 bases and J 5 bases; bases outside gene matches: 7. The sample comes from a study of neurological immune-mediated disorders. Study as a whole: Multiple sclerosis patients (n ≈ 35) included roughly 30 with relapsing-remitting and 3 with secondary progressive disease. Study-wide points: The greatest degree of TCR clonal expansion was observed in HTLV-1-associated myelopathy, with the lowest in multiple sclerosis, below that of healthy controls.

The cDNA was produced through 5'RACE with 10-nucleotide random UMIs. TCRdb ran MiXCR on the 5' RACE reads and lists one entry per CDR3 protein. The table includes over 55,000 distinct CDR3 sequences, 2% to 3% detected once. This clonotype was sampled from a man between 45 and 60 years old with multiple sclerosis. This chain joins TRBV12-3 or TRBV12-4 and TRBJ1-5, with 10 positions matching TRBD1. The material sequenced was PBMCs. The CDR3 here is CASSLAGTGDQPQHF. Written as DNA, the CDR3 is TGTGCCAGCAGCCTCGCCGGGACAGGGGATCAGCCCCAGCATTTT.